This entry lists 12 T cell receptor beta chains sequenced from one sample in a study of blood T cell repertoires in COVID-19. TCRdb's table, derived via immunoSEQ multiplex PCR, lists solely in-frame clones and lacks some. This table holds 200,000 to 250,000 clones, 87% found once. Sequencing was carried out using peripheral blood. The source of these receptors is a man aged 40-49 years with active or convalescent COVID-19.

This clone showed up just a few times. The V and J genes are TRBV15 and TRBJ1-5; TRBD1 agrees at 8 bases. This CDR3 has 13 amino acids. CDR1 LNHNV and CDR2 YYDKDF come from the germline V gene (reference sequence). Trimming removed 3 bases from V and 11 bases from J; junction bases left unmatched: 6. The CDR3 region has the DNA TGTGCCACCAGCAGCTACGGACAGGGCGCCCAGCATTTT. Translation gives CATSSYGQGAQHF.

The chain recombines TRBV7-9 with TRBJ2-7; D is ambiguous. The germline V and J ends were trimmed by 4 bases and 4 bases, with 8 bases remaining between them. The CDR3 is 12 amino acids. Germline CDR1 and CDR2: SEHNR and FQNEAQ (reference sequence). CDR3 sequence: CASSSDFYEQYF. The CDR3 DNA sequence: TGTGCCAGCAGCTCTGACTTTTACGAGCAGTACTTC.

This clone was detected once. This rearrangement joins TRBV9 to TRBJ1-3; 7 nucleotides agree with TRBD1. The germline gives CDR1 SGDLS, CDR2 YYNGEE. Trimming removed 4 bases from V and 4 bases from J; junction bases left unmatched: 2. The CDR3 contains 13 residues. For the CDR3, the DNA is TGTGCCAGCAGCTCGGACAGGGGAAACACCATATATTTT. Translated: CASSSDRGNTIYF.

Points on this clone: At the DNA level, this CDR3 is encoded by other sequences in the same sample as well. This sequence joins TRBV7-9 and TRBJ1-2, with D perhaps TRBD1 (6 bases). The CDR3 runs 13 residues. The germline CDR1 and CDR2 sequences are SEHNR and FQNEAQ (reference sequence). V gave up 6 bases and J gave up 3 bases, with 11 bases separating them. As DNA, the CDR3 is TGTGCCAGCAGTCTTGGGGGCGACTATGGCTACACCTTC. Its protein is CASSLGGDYGYTF.

In DNA, the CDR3 is TGTGCCAGCAGCTTACTAGCGGGGCGATACAATGAGCAGTTCTTC. As protein: CASSLLAGRYNEQFF. The chain couples TRBV11-3 to TRBJ2-1, with 9 bases fitting TRBD2. CDR1 is SGHNT and CDR2 is YENEEA in the germline V gene. This CDR3 contains 15 residues. V dropped 2 bases and J dropped 4; count of bases not matched to a gene: 3.

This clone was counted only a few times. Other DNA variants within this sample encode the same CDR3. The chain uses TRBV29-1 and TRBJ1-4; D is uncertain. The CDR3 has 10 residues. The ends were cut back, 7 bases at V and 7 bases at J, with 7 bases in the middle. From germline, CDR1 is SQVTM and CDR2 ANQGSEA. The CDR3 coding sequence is TGCAGCGCCCTAGGTGAAAAACTGTTTTTT. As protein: CSALGEKLFF.

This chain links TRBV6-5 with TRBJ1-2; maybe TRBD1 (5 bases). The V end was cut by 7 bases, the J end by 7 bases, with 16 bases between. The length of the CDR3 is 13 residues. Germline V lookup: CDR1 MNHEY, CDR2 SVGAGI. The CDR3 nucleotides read TGTGCCAGCAAGAATCAAATGGGGGGTGGCTACACCTTC. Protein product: CASKNQMGGGYTF.

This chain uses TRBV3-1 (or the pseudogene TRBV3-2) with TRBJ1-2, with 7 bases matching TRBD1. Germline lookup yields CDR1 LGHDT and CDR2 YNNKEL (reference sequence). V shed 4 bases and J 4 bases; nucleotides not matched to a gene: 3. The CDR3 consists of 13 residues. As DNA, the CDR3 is TGTGCCAGCAGCCGTGGGACAGTCTATGGCTACACCTTC. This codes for CASSRGTVYGYTF.

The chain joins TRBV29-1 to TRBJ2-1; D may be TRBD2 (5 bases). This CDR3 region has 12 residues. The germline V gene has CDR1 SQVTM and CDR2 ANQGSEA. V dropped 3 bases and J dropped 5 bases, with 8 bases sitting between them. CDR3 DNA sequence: TGCAGCGTTGATGGACTGAACAATGAGCAGTTCTTC. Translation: CSVDGLNNEQFF.

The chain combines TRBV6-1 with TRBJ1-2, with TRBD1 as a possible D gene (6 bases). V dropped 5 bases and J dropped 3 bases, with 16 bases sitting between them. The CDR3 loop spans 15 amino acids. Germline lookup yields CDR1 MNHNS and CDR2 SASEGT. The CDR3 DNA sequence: TGTGCCAGCAGTACCCACAGGGAGGGGGACTATGGCTACACCTTC. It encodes CASSTHREGDYGYTF.

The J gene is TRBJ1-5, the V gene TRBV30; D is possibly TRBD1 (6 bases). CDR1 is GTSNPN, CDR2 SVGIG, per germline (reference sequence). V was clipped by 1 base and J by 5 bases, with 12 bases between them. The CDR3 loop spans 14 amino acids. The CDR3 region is CAWSGGHSYQPQHF. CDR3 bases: TGTGCCTGGAGTGGGGGACACTCTTATCAGCCCCAGCATTTT.

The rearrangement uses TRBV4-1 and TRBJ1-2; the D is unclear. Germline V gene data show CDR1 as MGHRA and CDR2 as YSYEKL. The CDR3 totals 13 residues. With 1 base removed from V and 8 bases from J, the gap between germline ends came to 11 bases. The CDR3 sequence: CASSQVDLRGYTF. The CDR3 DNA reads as TGCGCCAGCAGCCAAGTAGATCTCCGGGGCTACACCTTC.